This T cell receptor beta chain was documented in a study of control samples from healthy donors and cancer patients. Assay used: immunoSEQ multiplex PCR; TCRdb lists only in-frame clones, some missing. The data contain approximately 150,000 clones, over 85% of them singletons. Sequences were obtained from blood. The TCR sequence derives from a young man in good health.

In DNA form, the CDR3 reads TGCGCCAGCAGCCAAGATAGGAAAAACACCATATATTTT. Translation: CASSQDRKNTIYF. V is TRBV4-1 and J is TRBJ1-3, with D unclear. V was trimmed by 0 bases and J by 6 bases, leaving 6 bases between them. This CDR3 contains 13 residues. From germline, CDR1 is MGHRA and CDR2 YSYEKL.